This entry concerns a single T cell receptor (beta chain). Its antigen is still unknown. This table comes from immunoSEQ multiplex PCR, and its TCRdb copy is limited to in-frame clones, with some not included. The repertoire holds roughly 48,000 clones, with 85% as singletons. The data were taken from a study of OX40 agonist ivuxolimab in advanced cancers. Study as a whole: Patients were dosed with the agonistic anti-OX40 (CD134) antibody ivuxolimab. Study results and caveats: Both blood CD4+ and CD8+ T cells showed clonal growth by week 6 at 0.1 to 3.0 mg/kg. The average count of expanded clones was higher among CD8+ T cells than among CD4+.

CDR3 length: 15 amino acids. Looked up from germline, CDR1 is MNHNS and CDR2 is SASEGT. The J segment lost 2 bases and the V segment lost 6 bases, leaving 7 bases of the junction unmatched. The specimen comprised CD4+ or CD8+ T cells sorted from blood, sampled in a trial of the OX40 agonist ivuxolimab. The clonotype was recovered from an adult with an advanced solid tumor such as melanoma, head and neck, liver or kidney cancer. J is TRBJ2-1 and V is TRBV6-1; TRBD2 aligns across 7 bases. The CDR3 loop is CASSPSGLTYNEQFF. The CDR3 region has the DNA TGTGCCAGCAGCCCTAGCGGTTTGACCTACAATGAGCAGTTCTTC.